One sample yielded the 23 T cell receptor beta chains listed below, sequenced in a study of T cell responses to AZD1222 COVID-19 vaccine. Assay: immunoSEQ multiplex PCR; the TCRdb copy retains only in-frame clones and omits some. The sample lists approximately 64,000 clones, around nine tenths occurring once. The sample was peripheral blood, taken 28 days after the second dose of the MenACWY control vaccine. These receptors were taken from an adult who received the MenACWY meningococcal vaccine as a control.

The chain couples TRBV18 to TRBJ2-7, with 7 bases that match TRBD2. Losses at the gene ends were 6 bases for V and 2 bases for J; bases not matched to a gene: 7. The CDR3 totals 14 residues. Per germline, CDR1 KGHSH and CDR2 LQKENI. The CDR3 nucleotides read TGTGCCAGCTCGCGCGGGGGAACACCCTACGAGCAGTACTTC. Its translation: CASSRGGTPYEQYF.

V and J are TRBV25-1 and TRBJ1-1; the D gene is possibly TRBD1 (5 bases). Trimming left V 6 bases short and J 3 bases short, with 8 bases between. Germline lookup yields CDR1 MGHDK and CDR2 SYGVNS. This CDR3 spans 12 amino acids. For the CDR3, the DNA is TGTGCCAGCAGGAGGGGAGACACTGAAGCTTTCTTT. Protein: CASRRGDTEAFF.

CDR3: CASSDTWGDYGYTF. The CDR3 nucleotides read TGTGCCAGCAGTGATACCTGGGGAGACTATGGCTACACCTTC. The chain links TRBV6-1 to TRBJ1-2; no reliable D call. Per the germline V gene, CDR1 is MNHNS and CDR2 is SASEGT. V lost 3 bases to trimming and J lost 3 bases, with 11 bases between them. The CDR3 runs 14 residues.

The chain employs TRBV6-2 or TRBV6-3 and TRBJ2-5; no definite D call. The CDR3 runs 13 residues. Trimming pared 5 bases from V and 1 base from J, leaving 8 bases between. CDR1 and CDR2 (germline): MNHEY, SVGEGT. CDR3 residues: CASSTPGQETQYF. The CDR3 DNA reads as TGTGCCAGCAGTACCCCGGGCCAAGAGACCCAGTACTTC.

The chain is built from TRBV3-1 (or the pseudogene TRBV3-2) and TRBJ2-7; the D gene is possibly TRBD2 (5 bases). Germline V gene sequence: CDR1 LGHDT, CDR2 YNNKEL (reference sequence). The ends were cut back, 6 bases at V and 4 bases at J, with 10 bases in the middle. This CDR3 comprises 12 residues. Here the CDR3 reads CASSGLSYEQYF. The CDR3 DNA reads TGTGCCAGCAGTGGACTTTCATACGAGCAGTACTTC.

The CDR3 is CASSEVVPGQYF. In DNA form, the CDR3 reads TGTGCCAGCAGTGAAGTCGTCCCGGGGCAGTACTTC. The chain recombines TRBV6-1 with TRBJ2-7; no clear D gene. CDR1 MNHNS and CDR2 SASEGT come from the germline V gene. V lost 1 base and J 9 bases, leaving 10 bases between the germline ends. The CDR3 runs to 12 residues.

A few counts support this clone. The chain links TRBV5-1 to TRBJ2-1, with D possibly matching TRBD1 (7 bases). The V end was cut by 4 bases, the J end by 4 bases, with 18 bases between. The germline V gene encodes CDR1 SGHRS and CDR2 YFSETQ. The CDR3 extends over 16 amino acids. The CDR3 here is CASSPNAGQPYNEQFF. Written as DNA, the CDR3 is TGCGCCAGCAGCCCCAACGCGGGACAGCCTTACAATGAGCAGTTCTTC.

The V and J genes are TRBV18 and TRBJ1-1, with 7 bases aligning to TRBD1. V was pared by 0 bases and J by 2 bases, with 6 bases of the junction left unmatched. Germline CDR1 and CDR2: KGHSH and LQKENI. CDR3 length: 16 residues. The CDR3 DNA sequence: TGTGCCAGCTCACCACCGCGGACAGGCATAAACACTGAAGCTTTCTTT. Translation gives CASSPPRTGINTEAFF.

The gene calls are TRBV6-6 and TRBJ2-7, with 9 positions matching TRBD1. The CDR3 sequence is 12 residues long. V lost 6 bases, J lost 5 bases, and 2 bases stayed unmatched. Germline V gene lookup returns CDR1 MNHNY and CDR2 SVGAGI (reference sequence). CDR3 protein: CASSRQGDEQYF. CDR3 DNA sequence: TGTGCCAGCAGCAGACAGGGGGACGAGCAGTACTTC.

The chain recombines TRBV12-3 or TRBV12-4 with TRBJ1-2; 7 bases agree with TRBD1. The V gene end was trimmed by 6 bases and the J gene end by 8 bases; junction bases not matched to a gene: 9. The CDR3 length is 13 residues. DNA for the CDR3: TGTGCCAGCAGCGGGGGCAGGGGGTACGGCTACACCTTC. This translates into CASSGGRGYGYTF.

The CDR3: CASSHPVHWGYEQYF. CDR3 sequence (DNA): TGTGCCAGCAGCCACCCCGTCCACTGGGGCTACGAGCAGTACTTC. The chain is built from TRBV3-1 (or the pseudogene TRBV3-2) and TRBJ2-7; D gene ambiguous. Germline lookup yields CDR1 LGHDT and CDR2 YNNKEL (reference sequence). CDR3 length: 15 residues. Trimming pared 3 bases from V and 3 bases from J, leaving 15 bases between.

The rearrangement uses TRBV14 and TRBJ1-2, with D possibly matching TRBD1 (5 bases). The CDR3 runs to 14 residues. Trimming removed 0 bases at V and 7 bases at J, with 12 bases between. Germline V gene lookup returns CDR1 SGHDN and CDR2 FVKESK. The chain's CDR3 is CASSQDWSGGGYTF. The DNA for the CDR3 is TGTGCCAGCAGCCAAGATTGGTCGGGGGGTGGCTACACCTTC.

In its sample, this clone was seen once. The CDR3 loop reads CASSLKGRYNEQFF. The CDR3 DNA reads as TGTGCCAGCAGTTTAAAGGGGCGGTACAATGAGCAGTTCTTC. The V gene is TRBV28, the J gene TRBJ2-1; maybe TRBD1 (5 bases). Germline loops: CDR1 MDHEN, CDR2 SYDVKM. CDR3 length: 14 amino acids. The ends were cut back, 2 bases at V and 4 bases at J, with 9 bases in the middle.

The J gene is TRBJ1-6, the V gene TRBV3-1 (or the pseudogene TRBV3-2); possibly TRBD1 for D (6 bases). Trimming removed 3 bases from V and 10 bases from J, with 16 bases in between. CDR3 length: 15 residues. CDR1 and CDR2 from the germline V gene are LGHDT and YNNKEL (reference sequence). The CDR3 spells CASSHQDRPGSPLHF. The CDR3 nucleotides read TGTGCCAGCAGCCATCAGGACAGACCCGGCTCACCCCTCCACTTT.

This clone is a singleton in its sample. The CDR3 nucleotides read TGTGCCAGCAGGCCGGGGCCTAGTAATGAAAAACTGTTTTTT. It yields the protein CASRPGPSNEKLFF. This chain joins TRBV6-5 and TRBJ1-4; TRBD1 is a possible D gene (5 bases). V was pared by 6 bases and J by 4 bases, with 12 bases between. Germline-derived CDR1 and CDR2 are MNHEY and SVGAGI. This CDR3 has 14 residues.

This clone appeared a single time. The rearrangement uses TRBV27 and TRBJ2-5; D call uncertain. The V gene lost 1 base and the J gene lost 2 bases, with 5 bases spanning the gap. Germline CDR1 is MNHEY and CDR2 is SMNVEV (reference sequence). The length of the CDR3 is 13 residues. Written as DNA, the CDR3 is TGTGCCAGCAGTTTATATGCTCAAGAGACCCAGTACTTC. This codes for CASSLYAQETQYF.

The V and J genes are TRBV29-1 and TRBJ2-2; no clear D gene. Per germline, CDR1 SQVTM and CDR2 ANQGSEA. The ends were cut back, 5 bases at V and 4 bases at J, with 8 bases in the middle. This CDR3 has 12 residues. CDR3 in amino acids: CSVRVSTGELFF. CDR3 DNA: TGCAGCGTTAGGGTCTCCACCGGGGAGCTGTTTTTT.

J is TRBJ1-2 and V is TRBV5-5; 7 nucleotides align to TRBD1. J gave up 4 bases and V 1 base, and 4 bases lay outside the gene matches. This CDR3 spans 14 amino acids. Germline CDR1 and CDR2: SGHKS and YYEKEE (reference sequence). This chain's CDR3 is CASSLNRGVYGYTF. As DNA, the CDR3 is TGTGCCAGCAGCTTGAACAGGGGAGTCTATGGCTACACCTTC.

CDR3 in amino acids: CASSYQSGELFF. DNA for the CDR3: TGTGCCAGCAGTTACCAGTCCGGGGAGCTGTTTTTT. V gene TRBV6-6 combines with J gene TRBJ2-2; D not certain. The germline gives CDR1 MNHNY, CDR2 SVGAGI (reference sequence). V lost 2 bases, J lost 6 bases, and 4 bases lay in between. The CDR3 is 12 residues long.

The chain carries TRBV10-3 and TRBJ1-2; D perhaps matches TRBD1 (6 bases). The CDR3 totals 14 residues. Germline V CDR1 and CDR2: ENHRY, SYGVKD. V was clipped by 2 bases and J by 1 base, with 8 bases between them. CDR3 loop: CAISERTVNYGYTF. The CDR3 DNA reads as TGTGCCATCAGTGAGAGGACAGTTAACTATGGCTACACCTTC.

V usage is TRBV6-6 and J usage is TRBJ2-1; 7 nucleotides agree with TRBD2. CDR1 and CDR2 (germline): MNHNY, SVGAGI (reference sequence). J gave up 8 bases and V 5 bases, and 18 bases lay outside the gene matches. This CDR3 has 17 amino acids. CDR3 region: CASSPLPSAGAVHEQFF. The CDR3 DNA reads as TGTGCCAGCAGTCCACTCCCTAGCGCGGGAGCGGTCCATGAGCAGTTCTTC.

The chain is built from TRBV12-3 or TRBV12-4 and TRBJ2-7; D call uncertain. V was trimmed by 6 bases and J by 7 bases, leaving 16 bases between them. The CDR3 is 13 amino acids. As DNA, the CDR3 is TGTGCCAGCAGACCGGACCAGGTCGGTGAGCAGTACTTC. The encoded protein is CASRPDQVGEQYF.

J is TRBJ2-3 and V is TRBV30, with a possible D match to TRBD2 (5 bases). Germline V gives CDR1 GTSNPN, CDR2 SVGIG (reference sequence). With 8 bases removed from V and 4 bases from J, the gap between germline ends came to 25 bases. This CDR3 spans 16 amino acids. The CDR3 region is CAAGESRERWSDTQYF. The CDR3 bases are TGTGCCGCCGGCGAGTCCCGGGAACGGTGGTCAGATACGCAGTATTTT.